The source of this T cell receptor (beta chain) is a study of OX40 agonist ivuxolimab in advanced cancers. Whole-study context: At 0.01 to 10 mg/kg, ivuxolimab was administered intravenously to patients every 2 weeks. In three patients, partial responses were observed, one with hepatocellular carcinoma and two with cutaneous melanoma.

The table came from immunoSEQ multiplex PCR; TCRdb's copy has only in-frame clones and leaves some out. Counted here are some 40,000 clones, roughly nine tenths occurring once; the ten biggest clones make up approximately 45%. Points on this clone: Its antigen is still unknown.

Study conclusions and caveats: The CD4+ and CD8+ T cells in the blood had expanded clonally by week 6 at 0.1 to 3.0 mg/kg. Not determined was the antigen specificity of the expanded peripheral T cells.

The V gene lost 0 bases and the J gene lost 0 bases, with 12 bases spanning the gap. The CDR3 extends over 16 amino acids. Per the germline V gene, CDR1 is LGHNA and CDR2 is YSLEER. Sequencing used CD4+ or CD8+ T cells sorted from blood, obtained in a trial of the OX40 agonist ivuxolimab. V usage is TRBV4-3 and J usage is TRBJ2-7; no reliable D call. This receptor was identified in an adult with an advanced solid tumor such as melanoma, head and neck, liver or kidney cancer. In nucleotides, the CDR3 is TGCGCCAGCAGCCAAGATCCCGGCCAAAGCTCCTACGAGCAGTACTTC. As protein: CASSQDPGQSSYEQYF.